This T cell receptor (beta chain) was sequenced in a study of regulatory T cells in long-lasting Graves disease. Study-wide context: Antithyroid drugs had been taken by newly diagnosed Graves' patients for under 3 months.

Libraries of TCR beta came from iRepertoire HTBI primers plus Arm-PCR of CDR3 regions. Using its own MiXCR run on the multiplex PCR reads, TCRdb lists one record per CDR3 protein. The data show approximately 210,000 distinct CDR3 sequences, with approximately 20% seen just once and over 20% held by the top ten. Germline V gene lookup returns CDR1 MNHEY and CDR2 SMNVEV (reference sequence). V gave up 6 bases and J gave up 6 bases, with 14 bases separating them. The length of the CDR3 is 13 residues. Indicated time point: newly diagnosed GD, antithyroid drugs for less than 3 months. PBMC-extracted RNA yielded the TCR library. Points from the study as a whole: Less diverse TCR repertoires were seen in persistent Graves' patients than in newly diagnosed ones. It was in persistent disease that TRBV28, TRBJ1-2 and TRBJ2-5 were favored.

This clonotype appeared many times. Its cognate antigen is unknown. The genes are TRBV27 and TRBJ2-5; maybe TRBD1 (6 bases). The clonotype was recovered from a female donor with Graves disease. The sample was peripheral blood mononuclear cells (PBMCs), taken at new diagnosis, from a patient treated with antithyroid drugs. The CDR3 loop reads CASSWTVQKTQYF. Here the CDR3 DNA reads TGTGCCAGCAGCTGGACAGTTCAAAAGACCCAGTACTTC.